The 25 T cell receptor beta chains below were found in one sample sequenced in a study. TCRdb reanalysed the reads using MiXCR and keeps one entry per CDR3 protein. The table records roughly 970 distinct CDR3 sequences, roughly 22% of them present only once. Sequencing was carried out using CD8+ T cells (not recorded whether cultured). All receptors come from a male donor.

This clonotype is termed medium-sized. The rearrangement uses TRBV29-1 and TRBJ2-1; 7 positions agree with TRBD1. The V segment lost 5 bases and the J segment 5 bases; nucleotides outside the gene matches: 6. In germline, CDR1 is SQVTM, CDR2 ANQGSEA. This CDR3 spans 13 amino acids. The CDR3: CSVYPGQNNEQFF. The CDR3, as DNA: TGCAGCGTTTATCCGGGACAGAACAATGAGCAGTTCTTC.

By share of the sample, this clonotype is large. This chain joins TRBV24-1 and TRBJ2-3; 8 bases fit TRBD1. Trimming took 4 bases from V and 4 from J; bases not matched to a gene: 9. The germline V gene encodes CDR1 KGHDR and CDR2 SFDVKD. The CDR3 extends over 16 amino acids. As DNA, the CDR3 is TGTGCCACCAGTGAGCAAGGACAGGGCCCATCAGATACGCAGTATTTT. This gives the protein CATSEQGQGPSDTQYF.

Concerning this clonotype itself: This may be a read error, as it is one base from a much larger clone. V gene TRBV20-1 combines with J gene TRBJ2-5; 12 bases map to TRBD2. The germline V gene has CDR1 DFQATT and CDR2 SNEGSKA (reference sequence). The CDR3 length is 16 residues. The CDR3 DNA follows: TGCGGTGCTAGAGGGCTAGCGGGGGGGCCGGTAGAGACCCAGTACTTC. Residues: CGARGLAGGPVETQYF.

This clonotype is classed as medium-sized. The chain employs TRBV20-1 and TRBJ2-1; D uncertain. CDR3 size: 14 residues. The germline V gene has CDR1 DFQATT and CDR2 SNEGSKA (reference sequence). V lost 3 bases and J lost 0, with 9 bases in between. The CDR3 region is CSARPWNSYNEQFF. The CDR3 coding sequence is TGCAGTGCTAGGCCCTGGAACTCCTACAATGAGCAGTTCTTC.

In this sample, this clonotype turned up a few times. A much larger clone is a single base away; this may be a read error. The chain uses TRBV10-3 and TRBJ2-5; 7 bases fit TRBD1. Germline CDR1 reads ENHRY; CDR2 reads SYGVKD. CDR3 length: 15 amino acids. CDR3 protein: CAISEGAGGQEAQYF. Written as DNA, the CDR3 is TGTGCCATCAGTGAGGGGGCAGGGGGTCAAGAGGCCCAGTACTTC.

This clonotype qualifies as medium-sized (0.01 to 0.1%). The CDR3 region is CASSPTLRPPIAKNIQYF. The CDR3 nucleotides read TGTGCCAGCAGCCCCACCTTGCGCCCTCCAATAGCCAAAAACATTCAGTACTTC. This chain uses TRBV2 with TRBJ2-4; D uncertain. Trimming stripped 6 bases from V and 0 bases from J, with 21 bases between. The germline CDR1 and CDR2 sequences are SNHLY and FYNNEI. The CDR3 totals 18 residues.

Note on this clonotype: It may be a read error: a sequence one base away is much more abundant. The chain combines TRBV5-8 with TRBJ2-4; D possibly matches TRBD1 or TRBD2 (6 bases each). CDR1 is SGHTS and CDR2 is YDEGEE in the germline V gene. V was clipped by 0 bases and J by 12 bases, with 16 bases between them. The CDR3 contains 14 residues. The CDR3 sequence: CASSLGGALDTQYF. CDR3 nucleotides: TGTGCCAGCAGCTTGGGGGGGGCCCTGGACACTCAGTACTTC.

Worth noting for this clonotype: A much more abundant neighbour one base away suggests this may be a read error. The rearrangement links TRBV4-2 to TRBJ1-2; TRBD1 might be the D (5 bases). Germline loops: CDR1 LGHNA, CDR2 YNFKEQ. The CDR3 covers 12 residues. This CDR3 is CAGSHGTSGYTF. The CDR3 nucleotides read TGTGCCGGCAGCCATGGGACTTCAGGCTACACCTTC.

J is TRBJ2-3 and V is TRBV6-6; D could derive from TRBD1 or TRBD2 (5 bases each). Germline-derived CDR1 and CDR2 are MNHNY and SVGAGI (reference sequence). This CDR3 comprises 13 residues. Between the trimmed V and J ends, which lost 8 bases and 6 bases, there was a span of 15 bases. CDR3 nucleotide sequence: TGTGCCAGCGGACCGGGGCAGGGTGATACGCAGTATTTT. Translating gives CASGPGQGDTQYF.

This clonotype was seen more than once but under ten times. CDR3 loop: CASSEGDTQYF. The CDR3 DNA is TGTGCCAGCAGCGAGGGCGATACGCAGTATTTT. The chain is built from TRBV9 and TRBJ2-3; D gene ambiguous. The germline CDR1 and CDR2 sequences are SGDLS and YYNGEE. There are 11 residues in the CDR3. The V end lost 3 bases, the J end lost 6 bases, and 5 bases lay between the germline ends. Full variable domain (outside the CDR3, taken from reference TRBV9 and TRBJ2-3): DSGVTQTPKHLITATGQRVTLRCSPRSGDLSVYWYQQSLDQGLQFLIQYYNGEERAKGNILERFSAQQFPDLHSELNLSSLELGDSALYFCASSEGDTQYFGPGTRLTVL.

By share of the sample, this clonotype is large (0.1 to 1%). This chain uses TRBV23-1 with TRBJ2-3, with TRBD1 matching 9 bases. TRBV23-1 is labeled an ORF, and its function is uncertain. Germline trimming cut 4 bases from V and 2 bases from J; bases unmatched to any gene: 1. The CDR3 sequence is 14 residues long. The CDR3: CASSRDRVTDTQYF. CDR3 bases: TGCGCCAGCAGTCGGGACAGGGTCACAGATACGCAGTATTTT.

Judged by abundance, this clonotype is medium-sized. The CDR3 DNA follows: TGTGCCAGCAGTTCAGGACCGGCTTTTGAAGCTTTCTTT. This translates into CASSSGPAFEAFF. This sequence joins TRBV12-3 or TRBV12-4 and TRBJ1-1; no firm D call. The CDR3 contains 13 residues. Trimming left V 4 bases short and J 7 bases short, with 13 bases between.

This clonotype was seen a handful of times. This may stem from a read error, because a much larger clone lies one nucleotide away. CDR3 region: CSVCPSGDYNEQFF. DNA for the CDR3: TGCAGCGTTTGCCCTAGCGGGGACTACAATGAGCAGTTCTTC. The chain has TRBV29-1 and TRBJ2-1, with 9 positions matching TRBD2. J lost 3 bases, V lost 5 bases, and 5 bases had no gene match. This CDR3 is 14 amino acids long. Germline loops: CDR1 SQVTM, CDR2 ANQGSEA.

This clonotype was seen only a few times. This could be a read error, since a much larger clone is one nucleotide away. The chain combines TRBV20-1 with TRBJ2-3, with 10 bases matching TRBD2. The CDR3 loop spans 14 amino acids. The V and J ends lost 5 bases and 5 bases, in that order; junction bases with no gene match: 7. The germline gives CDR1 DFQATT, CDR2 SNEGSKA (reference sequence). CDR3 residues: CSAGAAGGQDTQYF. CDR3 nucleotides: TGCAGTGCTGGGGCAGCGGGGGGGCAAGATACGCAGTATTTT.

In the case of this clonotype: A read error is possible here, since a much larger clone lies one base away. This chain connects TRBV4-3 to TRBJ2-3; TRBD1 matches at 7 bases. The CDR3 length is 14 residues. J was trimmed by 2 bases and V by 8 bases; bases with no gene match: 7. Germline V lookup: CDR1 LGHNA, CDR2 YSLEER. The CDR3 DNA follows: TGCGCCAGCCACCGGGGACAGTTCACAGATACGCAGTATTTT. It codes for CASHRGQFTDTQYF.

A word on this clonotype: This may be a read error: a much more frequent sequence differs by one nucleotide. The chain employs TRBV5-4 and TRBJ2-3, with D perhaps given as TRBD1 or TRBD2 (5 bases each). V was pared by 3 bases and J by 6 bases, with 8 bases between. CDR1 SGHNT and CDR2 YYREEE come from the germline V gene (reference sequence). CDR3 length equals 12 residues. The CDR3 DNA reads as TGTGCCAGCAGCTGGGGCGGGGATACGCAGTATTTT. It translates to CASSWGGDTQYF.

This clonotype is categorized as hyperexpanded (1% or more). The rearrangement joins TRBV12-3 or TRBV12-4 to TRBJ1-2; 11 bases line up with TRBD1. V dropped 6 bases and J dropped 5; count of bases not matched to a gene: 5. The CDR3 runs to 14 residues. The CDR3 DNA reads TGTGCCAGCAGCAAAGGACAGGGGGCGTATGGCTACACCTTC. This translates into CASSKGQGAYGYTF.

This clonotype counts as medium-sized (0.01 to 0.1%). This rearrangement joins TRBV29-1 to TRBJ2-7, with D uncertain. The germline V gene encodes CDR1 SQVTM and CDR2 ANQGSEA. Trimming shortened V by 1 base and J by 6 bases, and 7 bases separated the two germline ends. This CDR3 spans 11 amino acids. The CDR3 bases are TGCAGCGTTGAAGGTAGCAGCGAGCAGTACTTC. This gives the protein CSVEGSSEQYF.

In its sample, this clonotype is large (0.1 to 1%). The chain has TRBV5-1 and TRBJ1-1, with D perhaps matching TRBD1 (6 bases). The CDR3 consists of 11 residues. Germline CDR1 SGHRS, CDR2 YFSETQ. The V end was cut by 6 bases, the J end by 6 bases, with 9 bases between. This CDR3 is CASKQGAEAFF. The CDR3 DNA follows: TGCGCCAGCAAACAGGGCGCTGAAGCTTTCTTT.

Relative to its sample, this clonotype is medium-sized (0.01 to 0.1%). The rearrangement uses TRBV3-2 and TRBJ1-2; the table's D call of TRBD1 was not tested on the DNA. TRBV3-2 is listed as a pseudogene. CDR3 length equals 17 residues. The CDR3 bases are TGTGCCAGCAGCCAAACGGCGGGGGCACAGGGATACTATGGCTACACCTTC. This gives the protein CASSQTAGAQGYYGYTF.

By proportion, this clonotype is medium-sized. This sequence joins TRBV5-4 and TRBJ1-6, with TRBD1 matching over 9 bases. Germline V gene sequence: CDR1 SGHNT, CDR2 YYREEE (reference sequence). Trimming at V came to 4 bases and at J to 8 bases, leaving 10 bases not matched to a gene. The CDR3 runs to 16 residues. The CDR3 loop is CASSLATGGTDSPLHF. The CDR3 region has the DNA TGTGCCAGCAGCCTAGCCACAGGGGGCACGGATTCACCCCTCCACTTT. Drawing the rest from reference TRBV5-4 and TRBJ1-6, the complete variable domain is ETGVTQSPTHLIKTRGQQVTLRCSSQSGHNTVSWYQQALGQGPQFIFQYYREEENGRGNFPPRFSGLQFPNYSSELNVNALELDDSALYLCASSLATGGTDSPLHFGNGTRLTVT.

The J gene is TRBJ1-2, the V gene TRBV3-1, with a possible D match to TRBD1 (5 bases). Trimming left V 4 bases short and J 4 bases short, with 13 bases between. CDR1 is LGHDT, CDR2 YNNKEL, per germline (reference sequence). This CDR3 spans 14 amino acids. The CDR3 bases are TGTGCCAGCAGCCCGCTCGGGACCCTCTATGGCTACACCTTC. It translates to CASSPLGTLYGYTF. Together with reference TRBV3-1 and TRBJ1-2, the CDR3 gives the full variable domain: DTAVSQTPKYLVTQMGNDKSIKCEQNLGHDTMYWYKQDSKKFLKIMFSYNNKELIINETVPNRFSPKSPDKAHLNLHINSLELGDSAVYFCASSPLGTLYGYTFGSGTRLTVV.

In its sample, this clonotype was seen a few times. The gene calls are TRBV9 and TRBJ2-5; TRBD1 or TRBD2 may be the D gene (5 bases each). Trimming stripped 2 bases from V and 2 bases from J, with 13 bases between. Germline loops: CDR1 SGDLS, CDR2 YYNGEE. The CDR3 totals 15 residues. The chain's CDR3 is CASSVGVLSQETQYF. The CDR3 DNA reads TGTGCCAGCAGCGTGGGGGTACTTTCACAAGAGACCCAGTACTTC.

As for this clonotype: This may arise from a read error, as a much more abundant clone is one base away. This rearrangement joins TRBV5-4 to TRBJ2-3; the D gene is possibly TRBD2 (6 bases). Per germline, CDR1 SGHNT and CDR2 YYREEE (reference sequence). The CDR3 extends over 12 amino acids. The CDR3 DNA is TGTACCAGCAGCTGGGGCGGGAATACGCAGTATTTT. It is translated as CTSSWGGNTQYF.

By its share, this clonotype is large. The chain combines TRBV6-5 with TRBJ2-3; 11 bases are a match to TRBD2. The ends lost 2 bases at V and 2 bases at J; junction bases unmatched: 3. CDR1 is MNHEY and CDR2 is SVGAGI in the germline V gene. The CDR3 consists of 16 residues. The CDR3 DNA follows: TGTGCCAGCAGTTACCTAGCGGGGGGCACCACAGATACGCAGTATTTT. Its protein product is CASSYLAGGTTDTQYF.